The present entry profiles one TCR beta chain with its context. Its target is unknown. The data are from a study of cytotoxic CD8 clonotypes in ibrutinib-treated CLL. Points from the study as a whole: Sample timing was unmatched between remission and later-progressing patients; lymph nodes unstudied.

V shed 5 bases and J shed 4 bases, with 12 bases lying between them. The CDR3 has 13 amino acids. Looked up from germline, CDR1 is SGHRS and CDR2 is YFSETQ. Sequenced by immunoSEQ multiplex PCR; TCRdb stores in-frame clones only, minus some. The table shows fewer than 70,000 clones, with approximately 71% occurring only once. The sequences come from PBMCs, collected after 12 months of ibrutinib treatment. This sequence joins TRBV5-1 and TRBJ1-1; no definite D call. This clonotype was sampled from a human donor with chronic lymphocytic leukemia. The chain's CDR3 is CASSGEAGTEAFF. The DNA for the CDR3 is TGCGCCAGCAGTGGGGAGGCCGGCACTGAAGCTTTCTTT.